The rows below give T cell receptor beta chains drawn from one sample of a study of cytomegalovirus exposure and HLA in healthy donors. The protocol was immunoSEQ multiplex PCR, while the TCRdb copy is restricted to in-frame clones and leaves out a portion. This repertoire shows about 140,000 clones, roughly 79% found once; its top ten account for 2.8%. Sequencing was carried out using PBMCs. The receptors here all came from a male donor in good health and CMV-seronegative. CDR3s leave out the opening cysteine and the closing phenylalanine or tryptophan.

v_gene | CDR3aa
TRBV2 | ASRVRADTEAF
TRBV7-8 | ASKRGGREGATYEQY
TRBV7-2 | ASSPGLAGLRLYEQY
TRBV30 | AWSTAGQNQPQH
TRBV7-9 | ASSLGTGPNQPQH
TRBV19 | ASSIGADEQY
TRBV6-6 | ASRNTGAGTDTQY
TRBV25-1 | ASSDTGYREAF
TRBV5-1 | ASSPAGGVEQY
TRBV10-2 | ASLQGRWGYT
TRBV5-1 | ASSLDRGVIEAF
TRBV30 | AWTPLSRGETQY
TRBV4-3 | ASSQGTGGGYGYT
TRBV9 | ASSDHGTGELF
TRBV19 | ASSGHPYEQY
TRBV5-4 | ASSLGVGSYEQY
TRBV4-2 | ASRHRQETNSPLH
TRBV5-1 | ASSLRGETYEQY
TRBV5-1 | ASSFTVTYEQY
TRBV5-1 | ASSLRTGDEQY